Listed below are T cell receptor beta chains from one sample, sequenced in a study of shared clonotypes between healthy human individuals. Assay used: immunoSEQ multiplex PCR; TCRdb lists only in-frame clones, some missing. The table lists some 2 million clones, roughly 94% of them singletons. What was sequenced was naive CD4+ T cells sorted from blood. Receptors were obtained from a man aged 18-30 years in good health. Each CDR3 is given with its conserved first and last residue. D genes are given only for firm matches. Only some rows state a clone size, as once, few, many or a class for expanded clones.

size | D | J | V | CDR3 | DNA
- | - | TRBJ1-6 | TRBV12-2 | CASRSGCQGGSPLHF | TGTGCAAGTCGCTCTGGATGCCAGGGAGGTTCACCCCTCCACTTT
- | TRBD1 | TRBJ1-3 | TRBV6-1 | CASSADRGNSGNTIYF | TGTGCCAGCAGTGCAGACAGGGGTAACTCTGGAAACACCATATATTTT
- | - | TRBJ2-7 | TRBV6-5 | CASSSVRSREQYF | TGTGCCAGCAGTTCGGTCAGGAGTAGGGAGCAGTACTTC
- | TRBD1 | TRBJ2-7 | TRBV5-1 | CASSLHVDRANEQYF | TGCGCCAGCAGCCTTCACGTGGACAGGGCCAACGAGCAGTACTTC
- | TRBD1 | TRBJ2-7 | TRBV25-1 | CASSDDRGRRGEQYF | TGTGCCAGCAGTGATGACAGGGGGCGCCGTGGCGAGCAGTACTTC
- | - | TRBJ2-7 | TRBV2 | CASNDGGSRSYEQYF | TGTGCCAGCAACGATGGGGGAAGTAGGTCCTACGAGCAGTACTTC
- | - | TRBJ1-1 | TRBV27 | CASSLKGGGTEAFF | TGTGCCAGCAGCCTCAAAGGGGGTGGGACTGAAGCTTTCTTT
- | - | TRBJ1-1 | TRBV11-2 | CASSLVRGNTEAFF | TGTGCCAGCAGCTTAGTACGGGGGAACACTGAAGCTTTCTTT
few | - | TRBJ2-7 | TRBV20-1 | CSARATYEQYF | TGCAGTGCTAGGGCAACCTACGAGCAGTACTTC
- | - | TRBJ1-5 | TRBV6-6 | CASSYSTQPQHF | TGTGCCAGCAGTTACTCAACTCAGCCCCAGCATTTT
- | TRBD2 | TRBJ2-7 | TRBV5-1 | CASSLLAGGDYEQYF | TGCGCCAGCAGCTTGTTAGCGGGAGGTGACTACGAGCAGTACTTC
- | TRBD2 | TRBJ2-5 | TRBV30 | CAWSVRAGGGKTQYF | TGTGCCTGGAGTGTACGAGCGGGAGGTGGCAAGACCCAGTACTTC
- | - | TRBJ1-1 | TRBV19 | CASSINGNTEAFF | TGTGCCAGTAGTATAAACGGAAACACTGAAGCTTTCTTT
- | - | TRBJ1-3 | TRBV5-1 | CASSSGVGDSGNTIYF | TGCGCCAGCAGCTCCGGCGTCGGTGACTCTGGAAACACCATATATTTT
- | - | TRBJ1-1 | TRBV14 | CASSPLNTGRSEAFF | TGTGCCAGCAGCCCTTTGAATACGGGAAGATCTGAAGCTTTCTTT
- | - | TRBJ2-2 | TRBV5-1 | CASSQGGANTGELFF | TGCGCCAGCAGCCAAGGGGGGGCGAACACCGGGGAGCTGTTTTTT
once | - | TRBJ2-2 | TRBV5-1 | CASSPEPGTGELFF | TGCGCCAGCAGTCCGGAACCGGGCACCGGGGAGCTGTTTTTT
- | - | TRBJ1-6 | TRBV6-5 | CASSYRKGELHF | TGTGCCAGCAGTTACCGGAAGGGAGAGCTCCACTTT
- | - | TRBJ1-5 | TRBV30 | CAWSAIRDQPQHF | TGTGCCTGGAGCGCGATAAGAGATCAGCCCCAGCATTTT
- | - | TRBJ2-1 | TRBV7-3 | CASSLVGGSYNEQFF | TGTGCCAGCAGCTTAGTAGGGGGCTCCTACAATGAGCAGTTCTTC
once | - | TRBJ2-4 | TRBV7-3 | CASSLTRANIQYF | TGTGCCAGCAGCTTAACCAGGGCGAACATTCAGTACTTC
- | - | TRBJ2-7 | TRBV10-3 | CAIRDATYEQYF | TGTGCCATCAGGGACGCTACCTACGAGCAGTACTTC
- | - | TRBJ1-6 | TRBV6-1 | CASRLQGSYNSPLHF | TGTGCCAGCAGACTTCAGGGTTCCTATAATTCACCCCTCCACTTT
many | - | TRBJ2-7 | TRBV2 | CASRAGTNLLEQYF | TGTGCCAGCAGAGCCGGGACAAACCTCCTCGAGCAGTACTTC
- | - | TRBJ2-1 | TRBV4-1 | CASSQGLRHNEQFF | TGCGCCAGCAGCCAAGGTCTTAGGCACAATGAGCAGTTCTTC
- | - | TRBJ1-6 | TRBV5-6 | CASSPEGGHNSYNSPLHF | TGTGCCAGCAGCCCGGAGGGGGGCCACAACTCCTATAATTCACCCCTCCACTTT